The rows below give T cell receptor beta chains drawn from one sample of a study of blood T cell repertoires in COVID-19. Measured with immunoSEQ multiplex PCR; TCRdb has only the in-frame clones, and not every one. The top ten hold roughly 5.6% of the sample, which has roughly 200,000 clones, roughly 77% seen once. Sequences were obtained from peripheral blood. These TCRs come from a woman in her 40s with COVID-19, enrolled during active disease. The CDR3 runs from the conserved cysteine through the conserved F or W. The D gene is left open where the match is weak. Size tells how often a clone was seen (once, few, many) or the class of an expanded clone, and some rows leave it out.

D: TRBD1
size: .
J: TRBJ1-5
V: TRBV6-5
CDR3: CASSYSDRAPTLAQHF
DNA: TGTGCCAGCAGTTACTCCGACAGGGCTCCAACATTAGCCCAGCATTTT

D: .
size: once
J: TRBJ2-1
V: TRBV29-1
CDR3: CSAREGIAEQFF
DNA: TGCAGCGCCAGGGAAGGGATCGCTGAGCAGTTCTTC

D: TRBD2
size: .
J: TRBJ2-5
V: TRBV4-1
CDR3: CASSSTPLAGEGETQYF
DNA: TGCGCCAGCAGCTCGACCCCCCTAGCGGGGGAGGGAGAGACCCAGTACTTC

D: .
size: once
J: TRBJ1-2
V: TRBV5-1
CDR3: CASSLEAGNPYGYTF
DNA: TGCGCCAGCAGCTTGGAGGCAGGGAACCCTTATGGCTACACCTTC

D: .
size: .
J: TRBJ2-4
V: TRBV9
CDR3: CASSVNREGNIQYF
DNA: TGTGCCAGCAGCGTAAACAGGGAGGGAAACATTCAGTACTTC

D: TRBD1
size: .
J: TRBJ2-3
V: TRBV5-1
CDR3: CASSTGQGASTDTQYF
DNA: TGCGCCAGCAGCACGGGACAGGGGGCCTCCACAGATACGCAGTATTTT

D: .
size: .
J: TRBJ2-7
V: TRBV21-1
CDR3: CASSPIYEQYF
DNA: TGTGCCAGCAGCCCTATCTACGAGCAGTACTTC

D: TRBD1
size: .
J: TRBJ2-6
V: TRBV3-1/TRBV3-2
CDR3: CASSPNLGQSSGANVLTF
DNA: TGTGCCAGCAGCCCCAACCTGGGACAGAGCTCTGGGGCCAACGTCCTGACTTTC

D: .
size: .
J: TRBJ2-1
V: TRBV5-4
CDR3: CASSLSGLAVSSYNEQFF
DNA: TGTGCCAGCAGCTTGTCCGGTTTAGCGGTGAGCTCCTACAATGAGCAGTTCTTC

D: .
size: .
J: TRBJ1-1
V: TRBV3-1/TRBV3-2
CDR3: CASSQGDGRGTEAFF
DNA: TGTGCCAGCAGCCAAGGGGACGGGAGAGGCACTGAAGCTTTCTTT

D: TRBD2
size: .
J: TRBJ2-1
V: TRBV7-9
CDR3: CASSQYSGRAFNEQFF
DNA: TGTGCCAGCAGCCAATATAGCGGGAGGGCCTTTAATGAGCAGTTCTTC

D: .
size: .
J: TRBJ1-6
V: TRBV7-6
CDR3: CASSPKWTQMDSPLHF
DNA: TGTGCCAGCAGCCCCAAATGGACTCAAATGGATTCACCCCTCCACTTT

D: .
size: .
J: TRBJ1-1
V: TRBV2
CDR3: CASRSFQNTEAFF
DNA: TGTGCCAGCAGGAGTTTTCAGAACACTGAAGCTTTCTTT

D: .
size: .
J: TRBJ1-2
V: TRBV5-1
CDR3: CASSQQSGHYGYTF
DNA: TGCGCCAGCAGCCAACAGTCCGGTCACTATGGCTACACCTTC

D: TRBD2
size: .
J: TRBJ2-3
V: TRBV2
CDR3: CASRVAGGTDTQYF
DNA: TGTGCCAGCAGGGTAGCGGGGGGGACAGATACGCAGTATTTT

D: .
size: .
J: TRBJ1-1
V: TRBV29-1
CDR3: CSVAQQNTEAFF
DNA: TGCAGCGTTGCACAGCAGAACACTGAAGCTTTCTTT

D: TRBD2
size: .
J: TRBJ2-3
V: TRBV3-1/TRBV3-2
CDR3: CASSRLAGGIGTDTQYF
DNA: TGTGCCAGCAGCCGACTAGCGGGAGGGATTGGCACAGATACGCAGTATTTT

D: .
size: .
J: TRBJ2-5
V: TRBV2
CDR3: CASSSRQIETQYF
DNA: TGTGCCAGCAGTTCTCGACAGATAGAGACCCAGTACTTC

D: .
size: .
J: TRBJ1-5
V: TRBV18
CDR3: CASSPTGWEPQHF
DNA: TGTGCCAGCTCACCGACCGGGTGGGAGCCCCAGCATTTT

D: .
size: .
J: TRBJ2-7
V: TRBV11-2
CDR3: CASSLVEGGAYEQYF
DNA: TGTGCCAGCAGCTTAGTTGAGGGAGGCGCCTACGAGCAGTACTTC

D: .
size: .
J: TRBJ2-5
V: TRBV19
CDR3: CASSHSGLQATQYF
DNA: TGTGCCAGTAGTCATTCGGGACTCCAAGCGACCCAGTACTTC

D: TRBD1
size: .
J: TRBJ2-2
V: TRBV6-4
CDR3: CASGTGDTGELFF
DNA: TGTGCCAGCGGGACAGGGGACACCGGGGAGCTGTTTTTT

D: TRBD1
size: .
J: TRBJ1-1
V: TRBV2
CDR3: CAGGVGQGDTEAFF
DNA: TGTGCCGGTGGGGTCGGACAGGGGGACACTGAAGCTTTCTTT

D: TRBD1
size: .
J: TRBJ1-4
V: TRBV18
CDR3: CASSPGQGAATNEKLFF
DNA: TGTGCCAGCTCACCAGGCCAGGGGGCAGCAACTAATGAAAAACTGTTTTTT

D: .
size: medium-sized
J: TRBJ2-1
V: TRBV3-1/TRBV3-2
CDR3: CASSHTWGASNEQFF
DNA: TGTGCCAGCAGCCATACCTGGGGCGCCAGCAATGAGCAGTTCTTC

D: TRBD1
size: .
J: TRBJ2-3
V: TRBV6-5
CDR3: CASSSSTGARTDTQYF
DNA: TGTGCCAGCAGTTCCTCGACAGGGGCCCGCACAGATACGCAGTATTTT

D: .
size: .
J: TRBJ2-3
V: TRBV10-3
CDR3: CAISPVEPSTDTQYF
DNA: TGTGCCATCAGTCCGGTTGAGCCTAGCACAGATACGCAGTATTTT

D: .
size: .
J: TRBJ1-6
V: TRBV2
CDR3: CASSQEDNSPLHF
DNA: TGTGCCAGCAGCCAGGAGGATAATTCACCCCTCCACTTT

D: TRBD2
size: once
J: TRBJ2-3
V: TRBV5-4
CDR3: CASSLQPAGGPFSTDTQYF
DNA: TGTGCCAGCAGCTTACAACCAGCGGGGGGGCCCTTTAGCACAGATACGCAGTATTTT

D: .
size: .
J: TRBJ1-1
V: TRBV5-6
CDR3: CASSLSGTGTEAFF
DNA: TGTGCCAGCAGCTTGTCGGGAACGGGAACTGAAGCTTTCTTT

D: .
size: .
J: TRBJ1-6
V: TRBV3-1/TRBV3-2
CDR3: CASSQVKGAYNSPLHF
DNA: TGTGCCAGCAGCCAAGTCAAAGGGGCCTATAATTCACCCCTCCACTTT

D: TRBD1
size: few
J: TRBJ1-6
V: TRBV19
CDR3: CASSIQGGYNSPLHF
DNA: TGTGCCAGTAGTATACAGGGGGGATATAATTCACCCCTCCACTTT

D: .
size: few
J: TRBJ1-6
V: TRBV7-8
CDR3: CASSLYGGGSSYNSPLHF
DNA: TGTGCCAGCAGCTTATACGGGGGGGGGAGCTCCTATAATTCACCCCTCCACTTT

D: .
size: .
J: TRBJ2-7
V: TRBV30
CDR3: CAWSGDGGQQYF
DNA: TGTGCCTGGAGTGGTGACGGAGGTCAGCAGTACTTC

D: .
size: .
J: TRBJ2-2
V: TRBV9
CDR3: CASSVVGARGTGELFF
DNA: TGTGCCAGCAGCGTAGTGGGTGCTCGCGGCACCGGGGAGCTGTTTTTT

D: .
size: many
J: TRBJ1-6
V: TRBV2
CDR3: CASSSDTSNLHF
DNA: TGTGCCAGCAGTTCGGACACATCGAACCTCCACTTT

D: TRBD1
size: .
J: TRBJ1-1
V: TRBV7-9
CDR3: CASSSPTGMNTEAFF
DNA: TGTGCCAGCAGCTCCCCGACAGGGATGAACACTGAAGCTTTCTTT

D: .
size: .
J: TRBJ1-2
V: TRBV24-1
CDR3: CATSDHKSGGYTF
DNA: TGTGCCACCAGTGATCATAAATCAGGAGGCTACACCTTC

D: .
size: .
J: TRBJ1-1
V: TRBV18
CDR3: CASSPARENTEAFF
DNA: TGTGCCAGCTCACCAGCCCGGGAGAACACTGAAGCTTTCTTT

D: TRBD2
size: .
J: TRBJ2-7
V: TRBV5-6
CDR3: CASSLGLVVREQYF
DNA: TGTGCCAGCAGCCTGGGACTAGTCGTTCGCGAGCAGTACTTC

D: .
size: once
J: TRBJ2-3
V: TRBV2
CDR3: CASKLLDSPDTQYF
DNA: TGTGCCAGCAAGCTCCTGGACAGTCCCGATACGCAGTATTTT

D: .
size: .
J: TRBJ2-2
V: TRBV6-4
CDR3: CASSDRGYLSNTGELFF
DNA: TGTGCCAGCAGTGACAGGGGCTACCTTTCGAACACCGGGGAGCTGTTTTTT

D: .
size: few
J: TRBJ2-3
V: TRBV12-1
CDR3: CASSNPTGKRSTDTQYF
DNA: TGTGCCAGCAGCAACCCCACGGGCAAGCGGAGCACAGATACGCAGTATTTT

D: TRBD1
size: .
J: TRBJ1-4
V: TRBV19
CDR3: CASSLWDRKGVGEKLFF
DNA: TGTGCCAGTAGTCTCTGGGACAGGAAGGGGGTTGGCGAAAAACTGTTTTTT

D: TRBD1
size: .
J: TRBJ2-1
V: TRBV29-1
CDR3: CSVERAGQGYNEQFF
DNA: TGCAGCGTTGAAAGGGCCGGACAGGGGTACAATGAGCAGTTCTTC

D: .
size: .
J: TRBJ2-7
V: TRBV7-2
CDR3: CASSLGTRERYEQYF
DNA: TGTGCCAGCAGCTTAGGTACGAGGGAACGGTACGAGCAGTACTTC

D: .
size: once
J: TRBJ1-1
V: TRBV12-5
CDR3: CASAQTGGTEAFF
DNA: TGTGCTAGTGCCCAGACGGGAGGCACTGAAGCTTTCTTT

D: .
size: .
J: TRBJ1-2
V: TRBV7-9
CDR3: CASSRAGANYGYTF
DNA: TGTGCCAGCAGCAGGGCAGGGGCTAACTATGGCTACACCTTC

D: TRBD2
size: .
J: TRBJ2-3
V: TRBV6-4
CDR3: CASSPGLAGRRDTQYF
DNA: TGTGCCAGCAGCCCGGGACTAGCGGGACGAAGAGATACGCAGTATTTT

D: .
size: few
J: TRBJ2-7
V: TRBV5-1
CDR3: CASSLDRERYEQYF
DNA: TGCGCCAGCAGCTTGGACAGGGAGCGCTACGAGCAGTACTTC

D: .
size: .
J: TRBJ2-2
V: TRBV5-1
CDR3: CASSLGKTGVTGELFF
DNA: TGCGCCAGCAGCTTGGGGAAGACGGGAGTCACCGGGGAGCTGTTTTTT

D: .
size: once
J: TRBJ2-5
V: TRBV29-1
CDR3: CSVVLLFGQETQYF
DNA: TGCAGCGTTGTGTTGTTGTTCGGGCAAGAGACCCAGTACTTC

D: TRBD2
size: .
J: TRBJ2-1
V: TRBV7-2
CDR3: CASSLGRGTSYNEQFF
DNA: TGTGCCAGCAGCTTAGGGCGGGGGACCTCCTACAATGAGCAGTTCTTC

D: .
size: .
J: TRBJ2-3
V: TRBV11-3
CDR3: CASSFGGEGAGTQYF
DNA: TGTGCCAGCAGCTTCGGCGGAGAGGGGGCGGGAACGCAGTATTTT

D: .
size: .
J: TRBJ2-3
V: TRBV5-6
CDR3: CASSLEGVTDTQYF
DNA: TGTGCCAGCAGCTTGGAGGGGGTAACAGATACGCAGTATTTT

D: .
size: .
J: TRBJ1-2
V: TRBV14
CDR3: CASSQDWQGSGYTF
DNA: TGTGCCAGCAGCCAAGATTGGCAGGGAAGTGGCTACACCTTC

D: .
size: few
J: TRBJ2-2
V: TRBV21-1
CDR3: CASVTGQHTGELFF
DNA: TGTGCCAGCGTGACGGGACAGCACACCGGGGAGCTGTTTTTT

D: .
size: .
J: TRBJ1-1
V: TRBV18
CDR3: CASSPPMSFDTEAFF
DNA: TGTGCCAGCTCACCACCGATGAGTTTCGACACTGAAGCTTTCTTT

D: TRBD1
size: few
J: TRBJ1-1
V: TRBV18
CDR3: CASSPGTGALNTEAFF
DNA: TGTGCCAGCTCACCTGGGACAGGGGCTTTGAACACTGAAGCTTTCTTT

D: .
size: .
J: TRBJ2-2
V: TRBV9
CDR3: CASSVAPQENTGELFF
DNA: TGTGCCAGCAGCGTAGCTCCGCAGGAAAACACCGGGGAGCTGTTTTTT